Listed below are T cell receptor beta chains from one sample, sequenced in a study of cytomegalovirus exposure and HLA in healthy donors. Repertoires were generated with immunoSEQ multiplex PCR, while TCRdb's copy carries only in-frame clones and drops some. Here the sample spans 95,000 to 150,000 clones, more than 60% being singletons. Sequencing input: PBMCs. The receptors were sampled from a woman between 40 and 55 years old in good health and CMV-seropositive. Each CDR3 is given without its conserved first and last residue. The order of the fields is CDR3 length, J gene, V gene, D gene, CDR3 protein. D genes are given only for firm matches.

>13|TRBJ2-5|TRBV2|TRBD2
ASIGLAGGEETQY
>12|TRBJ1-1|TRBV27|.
ASSRLGAHTEAF
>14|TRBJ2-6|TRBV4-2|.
ASSQERGSGANVLT
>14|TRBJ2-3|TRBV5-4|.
ASSRLSGGFTDTQY
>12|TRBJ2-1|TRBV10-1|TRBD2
ASSRSGRRNEQF
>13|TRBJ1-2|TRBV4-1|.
ASSLTEGGNYGYT
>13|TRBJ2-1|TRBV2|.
ASKEGPSSYNEQF
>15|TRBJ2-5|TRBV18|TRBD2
ASSPLAGERGQETQY
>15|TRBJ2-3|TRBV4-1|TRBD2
ASSQGELARVSDTQY
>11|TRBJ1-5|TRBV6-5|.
ASSVEAQSPQH
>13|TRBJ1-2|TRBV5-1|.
ASSIGPAEPYGYT
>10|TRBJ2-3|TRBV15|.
ATAGSTDTQY
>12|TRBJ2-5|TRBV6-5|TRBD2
ASRGSGGEETQY
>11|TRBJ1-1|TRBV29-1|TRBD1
SVAETGDTEAF
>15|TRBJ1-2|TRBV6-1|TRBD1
ASSEASRDRGSGGYT
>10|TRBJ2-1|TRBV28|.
ASSWSYNEQF
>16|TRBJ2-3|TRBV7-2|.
ASSLTTAGGYPPHTQY
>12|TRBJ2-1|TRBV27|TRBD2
ASSTRSGGNEQF
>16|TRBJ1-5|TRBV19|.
ASSSRKAGPASNQPQH
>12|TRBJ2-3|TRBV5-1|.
ASSFTTAPDTQY
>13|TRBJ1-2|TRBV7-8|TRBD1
ASSVNPGQVYGYT
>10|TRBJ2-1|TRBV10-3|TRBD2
AISEPGLAQF
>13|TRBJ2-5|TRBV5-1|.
ASSPHRDTQETQY
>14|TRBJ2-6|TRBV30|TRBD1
AWSVNLGQGSPVLT
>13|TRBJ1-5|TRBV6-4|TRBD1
ASSDLQGAIQPQH
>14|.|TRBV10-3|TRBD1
AISETPGTGAYEQY
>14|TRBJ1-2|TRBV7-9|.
ASSLGTLGSMDGYT
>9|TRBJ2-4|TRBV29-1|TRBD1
SATGGFIQY
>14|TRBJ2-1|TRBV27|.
ASSFWIGDSYNEQF
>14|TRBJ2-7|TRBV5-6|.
ASSSLTGLLGYEQY
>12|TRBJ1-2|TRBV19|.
ASSIYDSSYGYT
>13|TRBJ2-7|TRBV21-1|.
ASSNTTGATYEQY
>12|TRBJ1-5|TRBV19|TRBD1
ASMDRGLNQPQH
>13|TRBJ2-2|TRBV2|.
ASSENGANTGELF
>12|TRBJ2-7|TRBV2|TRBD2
ASRTSGIIYEQY
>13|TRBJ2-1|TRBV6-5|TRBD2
ASSRLAGGQHEQF
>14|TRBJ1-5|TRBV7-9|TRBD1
ASSLGTGGSNQPQH
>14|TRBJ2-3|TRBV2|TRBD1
ASSDPGTGGLDAQY
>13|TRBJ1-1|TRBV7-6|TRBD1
ASSGGIRTGTEAF
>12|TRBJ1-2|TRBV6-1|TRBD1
ASSEAGTAYGYT
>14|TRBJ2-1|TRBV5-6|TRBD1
ASSPSTPGQYNEQF
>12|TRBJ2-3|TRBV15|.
ATSETVGTDTQY
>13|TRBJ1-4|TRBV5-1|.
ASSLDGQINEKLF
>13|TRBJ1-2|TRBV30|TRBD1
AWGAGTDTNYGYT
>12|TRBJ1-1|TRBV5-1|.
ASSTLGGYTEAF
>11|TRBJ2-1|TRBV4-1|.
ASSPGQFDEQF
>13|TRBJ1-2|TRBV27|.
ASSFIPGGNYGYT
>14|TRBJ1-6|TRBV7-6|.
ASSTRQSSYNSPLH